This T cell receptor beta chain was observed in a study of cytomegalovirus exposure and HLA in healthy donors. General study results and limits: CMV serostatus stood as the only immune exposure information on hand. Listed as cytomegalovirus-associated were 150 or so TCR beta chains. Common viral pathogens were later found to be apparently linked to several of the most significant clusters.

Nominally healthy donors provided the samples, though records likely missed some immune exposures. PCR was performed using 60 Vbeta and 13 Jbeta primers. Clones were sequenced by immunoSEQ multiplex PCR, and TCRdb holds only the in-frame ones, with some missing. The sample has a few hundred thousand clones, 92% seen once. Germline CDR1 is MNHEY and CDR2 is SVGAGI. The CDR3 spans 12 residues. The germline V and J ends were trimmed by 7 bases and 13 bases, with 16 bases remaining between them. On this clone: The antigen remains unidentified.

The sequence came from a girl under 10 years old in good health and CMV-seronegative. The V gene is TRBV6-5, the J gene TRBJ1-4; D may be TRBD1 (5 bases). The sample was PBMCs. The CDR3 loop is CASMGLGGALFF. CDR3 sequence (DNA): TGTGCCAGCATGGGGCTGGGGGGAGCACTGTTTTTT.